Listed below are T cell receptor beta chains from one sample, sequenced in a study of shared clonotypes between healthy human individuals. The repertoire was sequenced with immunoSEQ multiplex PCR; TCRdb's copy has only in-frame clones and lacks some. The table records about 490,000 clones, around 80% of them present only once. Source material: PBMCs. The source is a woman in her 40s in good health. Some clones in this sample may be carry-over from other donors' samples. CDR3s include the opening cysteine and the closing phenylalanine or tryptophan. The order of the fields is V gene, D gene, clone size, J gene, CDR3 protein, CDR3 DNA. A D gene is named only where the DNA matches it firmly. Not all rows give a size; the values are once, few, many and, for expanded clones, a class.

V: TRBV9; D: .; size: .; J: TRBJ1-1; CDR3: CASPRTEAFF; DNA: TGTGCCAGCCCGCGGACTGAAGCTTTCTTT
V: TRBV19; D: .; size: .; J: TRBJ2-2; CDR3: CASGEGARAGELFF; DNA: TGTGCCAGTGGGGAAGGGGCGCGGGCCGGGGAGCTGTTTTTT
V: TRBV14; D: TRBD2; size: .; J: TRBJ2-1; CDR3: CASSQQTSGENEQFF; DNA: TGTGCCAGCAGCCAACAGACTAGCGGGGAGAATGAGCAGTTCTTC
V: TRBV7-9; D: .; size: .; J: TRBJ2-5; CDR3: CASSPQFLGAETQYF; DNA: TGTGCCAGCAGCCCACAGTTTTTGGGGGCAGAGACCCAGTACTTC
V: TRBV6-5; D: .; size: .; J: TRBJ1-2; CDR3: CASSLGRRNYGYTF; DNA: TGCGCCAGCAGCCTTGGGCGGCGCAACTATGGCTACACCTTC
V: TRBV28; D: .; size: .; J: TRBJ2-1; CDR3: CASRTGRSYNEQFF; DNA: TGTGCCAGCAGGACAGGTCGGTCCTACAATGAGCAGTTCTTC
V: TRBV5-1; D: TRBD1; size: .; J: TRBJ2-2; CDR3: CASRGDRETGELFF; DNA: TGCGCCAGCAGAGGTGACAGGGAGACCGGGGAGCTGTTTTTT
V: TRBV27; D: .; size: .; J: TRBJ2-6; CDR3: CASRSGSSGANVLTF; DNA: TGTGCCAGTAGATCGGGTAGCTCTGGGGCCAACGTCCTGACTTTC
V: TRBV7-2; D: .; size: .; J: TRBJ2-2; CDR3: CASTEVTNTGELFF; DNA: TGTGCCAGCACCGAAGTAACGAACACCGGGGAGCTGTTTTTT
V: TRBV5-8; D: .; size: .; J: TRBJ1-1; CDR3: CASSLAGLRAFF; DNA: TGTGCCAGCAGCTTGGCGGGTCTGAGAGCTTTCTTT
V: TRBV10-2; D: .; size: .; J: TRBJ1-5; CDR3: CASSENQADQPQHF; DNA: TGCGCCAGCAGTGAGAACCAGGCGGATCAGCCCCAGCATTTT
V: TRBV14; D: .; size: .; J: TRBJ2-2; CDR3: CASSQRLAPQDTGELFF; DNA: TGTGCCAGCAGCCAAAGGTTAGCACCCCAGGACACCGGGGAGCTGTTTTTT
V: TRBV7-3; D: .; size: .; J: TRBJ2-5; CDR3: CASSPSDREGETQYF; DNA: TGTGCCAGCAGCCCTTCGGACAGGGAGGGGGAGACCCAGTACTTC
V: TRBV29-1; D: TRBD2; size: once; J: TRBJ2-5; CDR3: CSFGTKEAQYF; DNA: TGCAGCTTCGGGACTAAGGAGGCCCAGTACTTC
V: TRBV6-1; D: .; size: .; J: TRBJ1-5; CDR3: CASSEGLQGFQPQHF; DNA: TGTGCCAGCAGTGAAGGGCTTCAGGGATTTCAGCCCCAGCATTTT
V: TRBV5-6; D: .; size: .; J: TRBJ1-4; CDR3: CASSRRIFNEKLFF; DNA: TGTGCCAGCAGCAGAAGGATCTTTAATGAAAAACTGTTTTTT
V: TRBV2; D: TRBD2; size: .; J: TRBJ2-5; CDR3: CASSEGREYQYF; DNA: TGTGCCAGCAGTGAAGGGCGGGAGTACCAGTACTTC
V: TRBV2; D: .; size: .; J: TRBJ2-5; CDR3: CASRGRWMGTQYF; DNA: TGTGCCAGCAGGGGTCGGTGGATGGGGACCCAGTACTTC
V: TRBV5-1; D: .; size: .; J: TRBJ2-7; CDR3: CASSPGRSYEQYF; DNA: TGCGCCAGCAGCCCGGGACGGTCATACGAGCAGTACTTC
V: TRBV4-1; D: .; size: .; J: TRBJ2-1; CDR3: CASRGLNNEQFF; DNA: TGCGCCAGCAGAGGACTCAACAATGAGCAGTTCTTC
V: TRBV29-1; D: .; size: .; J: TRBJ2-5; CDR3: CSVAWETQYF; DNA: TGCAGCGTGGCCTGGGAGACCCAGTACTTC
V: TRBV30; D: .; size: .; J: TRBJ2-2; CDR3: CAWGSYGDGELFF; DNA: TGTGCCTGGGGGTCCTATGGAGACGGGGAGCTGTTTTTT
V: TRBV5-4; D: .; size: few; J: TRBJ2-1; CDR3: CASSLVSGNNEQFF; DNA: TGTGCCAGCAGCTTGGTATCGGGTAACAATGAGCAGTTCTTC